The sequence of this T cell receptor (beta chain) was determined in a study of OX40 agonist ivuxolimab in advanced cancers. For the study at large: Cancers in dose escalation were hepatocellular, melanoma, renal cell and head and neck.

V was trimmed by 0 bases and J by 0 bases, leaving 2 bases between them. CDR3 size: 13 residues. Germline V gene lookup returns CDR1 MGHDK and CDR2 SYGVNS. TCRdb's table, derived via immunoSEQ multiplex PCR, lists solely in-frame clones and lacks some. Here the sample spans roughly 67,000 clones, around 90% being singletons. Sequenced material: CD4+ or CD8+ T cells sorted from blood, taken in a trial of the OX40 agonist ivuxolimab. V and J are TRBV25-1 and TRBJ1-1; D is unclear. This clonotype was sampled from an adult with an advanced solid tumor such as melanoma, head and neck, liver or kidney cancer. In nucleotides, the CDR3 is TGTGCCAGCAGTGAATATGTGAACACTGAAGCTTTCTTT. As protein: CASSEYVNTEAFF.